This T cell receptor (beta chain) appears in the sequencing data of a study of blood T cell repertoires in COVID-19. Study-wide context: PBMCs, B-cell-depleted T cells, or T cells were the source of the cDNA or gDNA that made up the material.

The germline V gene encodes CDR1 ENHRY and CDR2 SYGVKD. The length of the CDR3 is 13 residues. The junction had 14 bases not matched to a gene; V was cut back by 11 bases and J by 8 bases. In the original workflow: Estimates of nucleated cell counts were drawn from the amplification of reference gene primers. Sequenced by immunoSEQ multiplex PCR; TCRdb stores in-frame clones only, minus some. The V and J calls and clone size are taken from that table; D and trimming were inferred from the DNA. The sample holds roughly 28,000 clones, around 77% seen once. Sequenced input: peripheral blood. This clonotype was obtained from a woman aged 70-85 years with active or convalescent COVID-19. V and J are TRBV10-3 and TRBJ1-2; 7 nucleotides align to TRBD1. The CDR3: CASDPGGNVGYTF. In DNA, the CDR3 is TGTGCCTCCGATCCAGGGGGGAACGTCGGCTACACCTTC.